The clone carrying this T cell receptor beta chain appeared a few times. V lost 1 base and J lost 4, with 19 bases in between. Per the germline V gene, CDR1 is SGHTA and CDR2 is FQGNSA. The CDR3 sequence is 18 residues long. Here immunoSEQ multiplex PCR was the method, and the copy in TCRdb shows in-frame clones only, minus some. The table has 470,000 or so clones, approximately 85% seen once. The data were obtained in a study of blood T cell repertoires in COVID-19. In the study overall: Material from acute and convalescent COVID-19 was sourced from the United States, Italy and Spain.

The rearrangement links TRBV7-2 to TRBJ2-2, with a possible D match to TRBD2 (6 bases). This receptor was taken from a human donor in a cohort sampled during active COVID-19. Sequencing was performed on peripheral blood. The DNA for the CDR3 is TGTGCCAGCAGCTTAGAGGGAGTTAGCGGATTCTCCACCGGGGAGCTGTTTTTT. Its translation is CASSLEGVSGFSTGELFF.